This TCR beta chain appears in the sequencing data of a study of blood T cell repertoires in COVID-19. Study details: Italy, Spain and the United States were the sources of the convalescent and acute COVID-19 samples. The analysed material was cDNA or gDNA that came from T cells, B-cell-depleted T cells, or PBMCs.

As processed by the authors: Reference gene primer amplification in the assay estimated nucleated cell counts. The table came from immunoSEQ multiplex PCR; TCRdb's copy has only in-frame clones and leaves some out. The D gene and trimming were derived from the DNA, and the V and J assignments and clone size from that table. The sample lists some 390,000 clones; over 75% were seen once. Germline assignment: CDR1 KGHDR and CDR2 SFDVKD. V trimming: 12 bases; J trimming: 4 bases; junction bases outside the gene matches: 9. The length of the CDR3 is 14 residues. Seattle patients were enrolled while actively infected and followed longitudinally.

The sample taken for sequencing was peripheral blood. The rearrangement joins TRBV24-1 to TRBJ2-1, with 9 bases that match TRBD1. The TCR sequence derives from a woman aged 35 to 49 with COVID-19, enrolled during active disease. The CDR3 DNA reads as TGTGCCGGCCACGGGACAGGGAAGTACAATGAGCAGTTCTTC. Its translation is CAGHGTGKYNEQFF.